This entry describes one T cell receptor beta chain. The CDR3 has 12 residues. Trimming took off 4 bases at V and 2 bases at J, with 6 bases between the two ends. Germline CDR1 reads LGHDT; CDR2 reads YNNKEL (reference sequence). The protocol was immunoSEQ multiplex PCR, while the TCRdb copy is restricted to in-frame clones and leaves out a portion. The sample holds around 59,000 clones; roughly 90% are singletons and the top ten take 1.7%. These data originate in a study of control samples from healthy donors and cancer patients. The sample was PBMCs. The chain employs TRBV3-1 (or the pseudogene TRBV3-2) and TRBJ2-7; unclear D gene. The TCR was taken from a man aged 35 to 55 with colorectal cancer. CDR3 nucleotides: TGTGCCAGCAGCCGAGGAACCTACGAGCAGTACTTC. Translation gives CASSRGTYEQYF.